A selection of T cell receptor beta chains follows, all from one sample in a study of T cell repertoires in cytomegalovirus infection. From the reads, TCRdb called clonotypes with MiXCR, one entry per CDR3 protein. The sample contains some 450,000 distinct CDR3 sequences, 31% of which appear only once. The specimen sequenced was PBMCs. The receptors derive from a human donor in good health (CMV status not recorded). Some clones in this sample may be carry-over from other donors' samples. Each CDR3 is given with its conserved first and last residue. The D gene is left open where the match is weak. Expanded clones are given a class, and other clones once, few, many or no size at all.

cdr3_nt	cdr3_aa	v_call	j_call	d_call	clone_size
TGTGCCAGCGTTGCGTCGGGGAAAACCATTCAGTACTTC	CASVASGKTIQYF	TRBV28	TRBJ2-4	NA	NA
TGTGCCAGCAGCTCAGGGGACAGCGCCAATGAGCAGTTCTTC	CASSSGDSANEQFF	TRBV7-9	TRBJ2-1	TRBD1	few
TGTGCCAGCAGCTCGGGAAACCTGGCGGGGTACCAGTACTTC	CASSSGNLAGYQYF	TRBV7-9	TRBJ2-5	NA	NA
TGTGCCAGCAGTTTGGACAGGGGGAATGGAGCTTTCTTT	CASSLDRGNGAFF	TRBV28	TRBJ1-1	TRBD1	many
TGCGCCAGCAGCTTGGGTTGGGTGTACACTGAAGCTTTCTTT	CASSLGWVYTEAFF	TRBV5-1	TRBJ1-1	NA	many
TGTGCCAGCAGCCCCTCCCGACAGGGAATTAGCAACACCATATATTTT	CASSPSRQGISNTIYF	TRBV14	TRBJ1-3	TRBD1	NA
TGTGCCAGTGGGACTCTGGGGGCAGAAGATCAGCCCCAGCATTTT	CASGTLGAEDQPQHF	TRBV2	TRBJ1-5	NA	few
TGTGCCAGCAGCCAAGATCAGGTTGGGGGTTCACCCCTCCACTTT	CASSQDQVGGSPLHF	TRBV3-1	TRBJ1-6	NA	NA
TGCAGTGCTAGAGTTCCTACCTCTGCCAGTCGGAATCAGCCCCAGCATTTT	CSARVPTSASRNQPQHF	TRBV20-1	TRBJ1-5	NA	NA
TGTGCCAGCACGACAGGGAGTCAGCCCCAGCATTTT	CASTTGSQPQHF	TRBV2	TRBJ1-5	TRBD1	few
TGTGCCAGCTCCGCTCCGGGACAGGCCTACTATGGCTACACCTTC	CASSAPGQAYYGYTF	TRBV28	TRBJ1-2	TRBD1	few
TGTGCCAGCAGCTTAGACAGGCAAGGCCAGCATAATTCACCCCTCCACTTT	CASSLDRQGQHNSPLHF	TRBV7-2	TRBJ1-6	NA	NA
TGTGCCAGTAGTGCCCGGGACAGGGGCTACAATGAGCAGTTCTTC	CASSARDRGYNEQFF	TRBV19	TRBJ2-1	TRBD1	NA
TGCAGTGCCCCCGCCATTACAGGGGTTGGTGAAAAACTGTTTTTT	CSAPAITGVGEKLFF	TRBV20-1	TRBJ1-4	TRBD1	few
TGTGCCAGCAGTTCGGGACTAGACACAGATACGCAGTATTTT	CASSSGLDTDTQYF	TRBV27	TRBJ2-3	TRBD2	NA
TGTGCCAGCAGCTTTAGGCCCGGGACAGGTGATTACGAGCAGTACTTC	CASSFRPGTGDYEQYF	TRBV5-6	TRBJ2-7	TRBD1	NA
TGTGCCAGCAGTGGGACTTACACCCTAGACTATGGCGGCTACACCTTC	CASSGTYTLDYGGYTF	TRBV2	TRBJ1-2	NA	NA
TGTGCCAGTAGTATCGGGGCAGGGGACTATGGCTACACCTTC	CASSIGAGDYGYTF	TRBV19	TRBJ1-2	NA	NA
TGCGCCAGCAGCCAAGACCGGACTAGCGGGGGGGTCTACAATGAGCAGTTATTC	CASSQDRTSGGVYNEQLF	TRBV4-1	TRBJ2-1	TRBD2	NA